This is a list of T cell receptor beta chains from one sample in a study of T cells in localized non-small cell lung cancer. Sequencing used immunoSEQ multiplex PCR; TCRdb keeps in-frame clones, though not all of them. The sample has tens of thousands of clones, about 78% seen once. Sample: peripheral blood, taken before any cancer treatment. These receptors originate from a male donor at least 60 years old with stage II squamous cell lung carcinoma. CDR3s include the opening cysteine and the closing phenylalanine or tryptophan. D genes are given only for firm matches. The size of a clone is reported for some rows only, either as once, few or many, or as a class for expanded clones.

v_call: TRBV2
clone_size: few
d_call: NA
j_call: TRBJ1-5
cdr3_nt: TGTGCCAGCAATCCGGGGGCGGGTCAGCCCCAGCATTTT
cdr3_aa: CASNPGAGQPQHF

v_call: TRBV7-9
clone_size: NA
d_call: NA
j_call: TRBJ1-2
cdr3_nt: TGTGCCAGCACTTTTTCTCAGGTGGGGGGCTACACCTTC
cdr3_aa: CASTFSQVGGYTF

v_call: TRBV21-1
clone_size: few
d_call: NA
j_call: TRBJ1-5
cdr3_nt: TGTGCCAGCAGCAAAATAGGGCCGGGGGCCCCCAATCAGCCCCAGCATTTT
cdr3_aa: CASSKIGPGAPNQPQHF

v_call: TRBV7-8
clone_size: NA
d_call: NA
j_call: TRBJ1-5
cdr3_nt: TGTGCCAGCAGCTTAGTGTCCGGGGCCCAAGGGGGGCCCCAGCATTTT
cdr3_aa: CASSLVSGAQGGPQHF

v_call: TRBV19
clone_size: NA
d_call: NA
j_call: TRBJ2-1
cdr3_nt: TGTGCCAGTAGTACCCGGAGCGGTGGTGGGTACAATGAGCAGTTCTTC
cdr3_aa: CASSTRSGGGYNEQFF

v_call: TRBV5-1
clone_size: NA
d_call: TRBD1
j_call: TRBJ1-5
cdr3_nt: TGCGCCAGCAGCTTGCCCACGACAGGGGGTTCAAATCAGCCCCAGCATTTT
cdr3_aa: CASSLPTTGGSNQPQHF

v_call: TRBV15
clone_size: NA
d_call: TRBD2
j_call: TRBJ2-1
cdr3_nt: TGTGCCACCAGCAGAGTAACTAGCGGGGGGGCAAGTACAAATGAGCAGTTCTTC
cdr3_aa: CATSRVTSGGASTNEQFF

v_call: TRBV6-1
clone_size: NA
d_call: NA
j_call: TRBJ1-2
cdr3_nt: TGTGCCAGCAGACCCTCACAGGGAGTGGTCTATGGCTACACCTTC
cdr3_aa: CASRPSQGVVYGYTF

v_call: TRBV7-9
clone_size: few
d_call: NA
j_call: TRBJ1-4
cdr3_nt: TGTGCCAGCAGCGTAAGCAGGGGTGCAACTAATGAAAAACTGTTTTTT
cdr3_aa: CASSVSRGATNEKLFF

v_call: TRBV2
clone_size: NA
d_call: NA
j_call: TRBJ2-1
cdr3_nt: TGTGCCAGCAGTGAACTGGACCCTCTTCCCAATGAGCAGTTCTTC
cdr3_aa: CASSELDPLPNEQFF

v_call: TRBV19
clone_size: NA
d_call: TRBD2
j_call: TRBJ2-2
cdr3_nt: TGTGCCAGTAGTGTCGGGCTAGCGGACCTCACCGGGGAGCTGTTTTTT
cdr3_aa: CASSVGLADLTGELFF

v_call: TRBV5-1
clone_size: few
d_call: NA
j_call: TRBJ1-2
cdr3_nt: TGCGCCAGCAGCTTGGGGGGGATCCCGACTTATGGCTACACCTTC
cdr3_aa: CASSLGGIPTYGYTF

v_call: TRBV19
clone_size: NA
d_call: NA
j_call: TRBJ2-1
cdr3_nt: TGTGCCAGTAGTATCCCCAGCGGTAGCGGATCCTACAATGAGCAGTTCTTC
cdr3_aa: CASSIPSGSGSYNEQFF

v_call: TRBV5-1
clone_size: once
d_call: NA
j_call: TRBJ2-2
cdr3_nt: TGCGCCAGCAGCCTCGGACAGACCGACGGCGGGGAGCTGTTTTTT
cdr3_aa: CASSLGQTDGGELFF

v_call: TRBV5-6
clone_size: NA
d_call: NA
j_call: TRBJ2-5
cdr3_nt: TGTGCCAGCAGCTCTCTAGGATCGGGACATCTAGGGGAGACCCAGTACTTC
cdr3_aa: CASSSLGSGHLGETQYF

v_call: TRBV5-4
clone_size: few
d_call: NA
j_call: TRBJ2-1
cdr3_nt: TGTGCCAGCAGCTCCCGAGGTCCGGGTATCATAAGCTCCTACAATGAGCAGTTCTTC
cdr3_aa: CASSSRGPGIISSYNEQFF

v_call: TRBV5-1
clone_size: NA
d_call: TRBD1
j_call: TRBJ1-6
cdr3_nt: TGCGCCAGCAGCACAGGCACAGGACAGGAACCCCTCCACTTT
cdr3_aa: CASSTGTGQEPLHF

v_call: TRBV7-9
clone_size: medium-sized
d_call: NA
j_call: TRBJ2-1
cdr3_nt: TGTGCCAGCAAGTCGGGGGAGGCATACTACAATGAGCAGTTCTTC
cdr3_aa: CASKSGEAYYNEQFF

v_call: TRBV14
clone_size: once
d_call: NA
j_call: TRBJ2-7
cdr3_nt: TGTGCCAGCAGCCAAACGCAGCCGGGGGAGCAGTACTTC
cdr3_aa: CASSQTQPGEQYF

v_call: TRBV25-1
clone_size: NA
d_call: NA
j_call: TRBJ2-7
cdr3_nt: TGTGCCAGCAAGGGGGTGGGACCTACGGGCTACGAGCAGTACTTC
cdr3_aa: CASKGVGPTGYEQYF

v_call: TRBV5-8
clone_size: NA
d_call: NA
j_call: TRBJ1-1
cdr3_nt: TGTGCCAGCAGGTTCGGGGTCAGTATCAGGGCTGAAGCTTTCTTT
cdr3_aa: CASRFGVSIRAEAFF

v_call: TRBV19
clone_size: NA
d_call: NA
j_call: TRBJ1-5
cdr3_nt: TGTGCCAGTAGTCCGGACAGTTATAGCAATCAGCCCCAGCATTTT
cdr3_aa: CASSPDSYSNQPQHF

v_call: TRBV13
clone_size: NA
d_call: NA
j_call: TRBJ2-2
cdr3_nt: TGTGCCAGCAGCCCAAGGTCGTCCGGGGAGCTGTTTTTT
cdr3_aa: CASSPRSSGELFF

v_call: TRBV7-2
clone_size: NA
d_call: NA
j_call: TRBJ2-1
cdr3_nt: TGTGCCAGCAGCTTACTTGGGTATGAGCAGTTCTTC
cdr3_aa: CASSLLGYEQFF

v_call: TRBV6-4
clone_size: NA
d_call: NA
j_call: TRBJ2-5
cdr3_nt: TGTGCCAGCAGTGGCTTCAGGGGGGCGCCCGGATACTTC
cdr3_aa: CASSGFRGAPGYF

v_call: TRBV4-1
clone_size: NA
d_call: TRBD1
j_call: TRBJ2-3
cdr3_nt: TGCGCCAGCAGCCTCCCATCAGTAGGGACAGGGGACACAGATACGCAGTATTTT
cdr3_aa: CASSLPSVGTGDTDTQYF

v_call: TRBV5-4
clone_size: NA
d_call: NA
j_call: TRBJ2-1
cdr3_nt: TGTGCCAGCAGCCTCGATCGGCAGGGGAAGTTCTTC
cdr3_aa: CASSLDRQGKFF

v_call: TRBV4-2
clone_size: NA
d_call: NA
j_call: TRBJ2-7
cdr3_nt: TGTGCCAGCAGCCAAGATACCCGTCTGGAACCAGACTACGAGCAGTACTTC
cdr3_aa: CASSQDTRLEPDYEQYF

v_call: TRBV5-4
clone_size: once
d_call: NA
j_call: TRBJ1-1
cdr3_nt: TGTGCCAGCAGCTTGGAAGGGACTGAAGCTTTCTTT
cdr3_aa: CASSLEGTEAFF

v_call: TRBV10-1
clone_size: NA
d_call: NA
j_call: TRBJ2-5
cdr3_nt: TGCGCCACCCGGAGGGTTGGGGAGACCCAGTACTTC
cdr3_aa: CATRRVGETQYF

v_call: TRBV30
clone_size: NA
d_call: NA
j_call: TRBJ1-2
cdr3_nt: TGTGCCTGGAGTTGGACAGCAGCTAACTATGGCTACACCTTC
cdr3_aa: CAWSWTAANYGYTF

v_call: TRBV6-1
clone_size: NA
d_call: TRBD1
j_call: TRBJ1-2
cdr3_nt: TGTGCCAGCAGTAAGGACAGGGTCGATGGCTACACCTTC
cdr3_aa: CASSKDRVDGYTF

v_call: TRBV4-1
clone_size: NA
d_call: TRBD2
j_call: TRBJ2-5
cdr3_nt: TGCGCCAGCAGCCGGGGACTAGCAGAGACCCAGTACTTC
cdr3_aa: CASSRGLAETQYF

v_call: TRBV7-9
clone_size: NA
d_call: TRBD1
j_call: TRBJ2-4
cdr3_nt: TGTGCCAGCAGCCAGGGACAGGGGACAAACATTCAGTACTTC
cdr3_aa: CASSQGQGTNIQYF

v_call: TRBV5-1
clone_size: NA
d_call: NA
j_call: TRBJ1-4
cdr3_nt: TGCGCCAGCAGCGAAGGCAGCGGGTCCGGTAGAGAAAAACTGTTTTTT
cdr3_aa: CASSEGSGSGREKLFF

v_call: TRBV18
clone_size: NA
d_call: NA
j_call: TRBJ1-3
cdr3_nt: TGTGCCAGCTCATCGACACCCAGGGTGGAAGGAAACACCATATATTTT
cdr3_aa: CASSSTPRVEGNTIYF

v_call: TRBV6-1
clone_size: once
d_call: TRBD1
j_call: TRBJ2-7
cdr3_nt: TGTGCCAGCAGTGAAGGTGGGACAGGAGTCTACGAGCAGTACTTC
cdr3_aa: CASSEGGTGVYEQYF

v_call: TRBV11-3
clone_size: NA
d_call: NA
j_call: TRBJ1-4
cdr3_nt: TGTGCCAGCAGCTTCGACGGATCTAATGAAAAACTGTTTTTT
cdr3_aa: CASSFDGSNEKLFF